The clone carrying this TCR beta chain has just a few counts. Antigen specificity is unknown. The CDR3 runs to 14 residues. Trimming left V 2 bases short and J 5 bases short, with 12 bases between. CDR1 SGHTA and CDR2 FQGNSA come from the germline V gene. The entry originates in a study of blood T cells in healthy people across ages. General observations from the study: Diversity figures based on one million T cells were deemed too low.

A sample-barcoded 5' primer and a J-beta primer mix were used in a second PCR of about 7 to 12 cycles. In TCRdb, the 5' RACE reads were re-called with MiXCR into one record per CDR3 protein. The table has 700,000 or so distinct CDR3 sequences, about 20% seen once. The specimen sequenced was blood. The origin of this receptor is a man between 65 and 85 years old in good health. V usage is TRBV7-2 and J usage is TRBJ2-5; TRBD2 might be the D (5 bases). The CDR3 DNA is TGTGCCAGCAGCTTACTGAGGGATTTGGAGACCCAGTACTTC. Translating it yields CASSLLRDLETQYF.